A selection of T cell receptor beta chains follows, all from one sample in a study of shared clonotypes between healthy human individuals. The protocol was immunoSEQ multiplex PCR, while the TCRdb copy is restricted to in-frame clones and leaves out a portion. Seen here are hundreds of thousands of clones, approximately 71% observed once, and the top ten hold about 12%. The sequenced material came from PBMCs. The receptors were sampled from a woman aged 40 to 50 in good health. Some clones in this sample may be carry-over from other donors' samples. CDR3s include the opening cysteine and the closing phenylalanine or tryptophan. Fields, in order: D gene, J gene, V gene, clone size, CDR3 DNA, CDR3 protein. The D gene is left open where the match is weak. Clone sizes are given selectively: once, few, many, or a class where the clone is expanded.

d_call: TRBD1
j_call: TRBJ1-3
v_call: TRBV7-2
clone_size: .
cdr3_nt: TGTGCCAGCAGCTCGGACAGGGCTGGAAACACCATATATTTT
cdr3_aa: CASSSDRAGNTIYF

d_call: TRBD2
j_call: TRBJ2-1
v_call: TRBV11-3
clone_size: .
cdr3_nt: TGTGCCAGCAGCGAGGGACTAGCGGGACGCTATGAGCAGTTCTTC
cdr3_aa: CASSEGLAGRYEQFF

d_call: .
j_call: TRBJ1-1
v_call: TRBV7-9
clone_size: .
cdr3_nt: TGTGCCAGCAGCTTACCTACCTTTCGCTCCTTAAACACTGAAGCTTTCTTT
cdr3_aa: CASSLPTFRSLNTEAFF

d_call: .
j_call: TRBJ2-7
v_call: TRBV7-9
clone_size: few
cdr3_nt: TGTGCCAGCAGCTTAGGAGGTTTCCCCCCGGTTTTTGGCGAGCAGTACTTC
cdr3_aa: CASSLGGFPPVFGEQYF

d_call: .
j_call: TRBJ1-5
v_call: TRBV29-1
clone_size: .
cdr3_nt: TGCAGCGTTGAAAAAGGGGGTAACCGCAATCAGCCCCAGCATTTT
cdr3_aa: CSVEKGGNRNQPQHF

d_call: .
j_call: TRBJ2-2
v_call: TRBV2
clone_size: many
cdr3_nt: TGTGCCAGCAGGAGGGACTCGAGGATCGGGGAGCTGTTTTTT
cdr3_aa: CASRRDSRIGELFF

d_call: TRBD1
j_call: TRBJ2-1
v_call: TRBV15
clone_size: few
cdr3_nt: TGTGCCACCAGCAGAGATGGGGACAGGGACGATGAGCAGTTCTTC
cdr3_aa: CATSRDGDRDDEQFF

d_call: TRBD2
j_call: TRBJ2-7
v_call: TRBV9
clone_size: .
cdr3_nt: TGTGCCAGCGGGACTAGCGGGAGCGAGCAGTACTTC
cdr3_aa: CASGTSGSEQYF

d_call: .
j_call: TRBJ2-4
v_call: TRBV29-1
clone_size: few
cdr3_nt: TGCAGCGGCCGGGATATCTCCAAAAACATTCAGTACTTC
cdr3_aa: CSGRDISKNIQYF

d_call: TRBD1
j_call: TRBJ1-2
v_call: TRBV29-1
clone_size: .
cdr3_nt: TGCAGCGCTTTAACAGGGGGCCGTAACTATGGCTACACCTTC
cdr3_aa: CSALTGGRNYGYTF

d_call: .
j_call: TRBJ1-4
v_call: TRBV7-8
clone_size: .
cdr3_nt: TGTGCCAGCAGCTTAGACCGGGGTTCTCTATCTGAAAAACTGTTTTTT
cdr3_aa: CASSLDRGSLSEKLFF

d_call: TRBD2
j_call: TRBJ2-5
v_call: TRBV30
clone_size: .
cdr3_nt: TGTGCCTGGTCGTCTGGTCTAGCGGGAGGGGAGCAGTACTTC
cdr3_aa: CAWSSGLAGGEQYF

d_call: .
j_call: TRBJ1-1
v_call: TRBV9
clone_size: .
cdr3_nt: TGTGCCAGCAGCCAAGGAGGTAACACTGAAGCTTTCTTT
cdr3_aa: CASSQGGNTEAFF

d_call: TRBD1
j_call: TRBJ1-2
v_call: TRBV30
clone_size: once
cdr3_nt: TGTGCCTGGAGTCGACTACGAGGGACAGGGGATGGTGGCTACACCTTC
cdr3_aa: CAWSRLRGTGDGGYTF

d_call: .
j_call: TRBJ1-2
v_call: TRBV30
clone_size: .
cdr3_nt: TGTGCCTGCCCCCGACAGGTATCCTATGGCTACACCTTC
cdr3_aa: CACPRQVSYGYTF

d_call: TRBD1
j_call: TRBJ2-1
v_call: TRBV19
clone_size: .
cdr3_nt: TGTGCCAGTAGTCGAGGGACAGGGGGCCACAATGAGCAGTTCTTC
cdr3_aa: CASSRGTGGHNEQFF

d_call: .
j_call: TRBJ1-1
v_call: TRBV19
clone_size: .
cdr3_nt: TGTGCCAGTCAGCAGGGGTTGAACACTGAAGCTTTCTTT
cdr3_aa: CASQQGLNTEAFF

d_call: TRBD1
j_call: TRBJ2-5
v_call: TRBV10-3
clone_size: few
cdr3_nt: TGTGCCACCAACCGGGACAGGGGGTCGGAGACCCAGTACTTC
cdr3_aa: CATNRDRGSETQYF

d_call: TRBD2
j_call: TRBJ2-2
v_call: TRBV9
clone_size: once
cdr3_nt: TGTGCCAGCAGCAAGGGACTAGCGCAGAACACCGGGGAGCTGTTTTTT
cdr3_aa: CASSKGLAQNTGELFF

d_call: .
j_call: TRBJ2-7
v_call: TRBV25-1
clone_size: .
cdr3_nt: TGTGCCAGCAGTGTACACAACGAGCAGTACTTC
cdr3_aa: CASSVHNEQYF

d_call: TRBD1
j_call: TRBJ2-5
v_call: TRBV2
clone_size: .
cdr3_nt: TGTGCCAGCAGTAGCCGGACAGGAGTCGAGACCCAGTACTTC
cdr3_aa: CASSSRTGVETQYF

d_call: .
j_call: TRBJ2-6
v_call: TRBV5-6
clone_size: .
cdr3_nt: TGTGCCAGCAATGGCGTCCTGACTTTC
cdr3_aa: CASNGVLTF

d_call: .
j_call: TRBJ2-3
v_call: TRBV4-2
clone_size: .
cdr3_nt: TGTGCCAGCAGCGTGAGTGCCTTAGCAACCTCTTCAGATACGCAGTATTTT
cdr3_aa: CASSVSALATSSDTQYF

d_call: TRBD1
j_call: TRBJ2-5
v_call: TRBV28
clone_size: .
cdr3_nt: TGTGCCAGCAGTTTACAGGGGGTCCAAGAGACCCAGTACTTC
cdr3_aa: CASSLQGVQETQYF

d_call: .
j_call: TRBJ1-1
v_call: TRBV7-9
clone_size: .
cdr3_nt: TGTGCCAGCAGGACCAGGGCCCCAAGGACTGAAGCTTTCTTT
cdr3_aa: CASRTRAPRTEAFF

d_call: .
j_call: TRBJ2-1
v_call: TRBV6-5
clone_size: .
cdr3_nt: TGTGCCAGCAGGGCTCCCGGGACTGCCTACAATGAGCAGTTCTTC
cdr3_aa: CASRAPGTAYNEQFF

d_call: .
j_call: TRBJ2-1
v_call: TRBV30
clone_size: .
cdr3_nt: TGTGCCTGGAGTTCGGGCGGTCGGCAGTTCTTC
cdr3_aa: CAWSSGGRQFF

d_call: .
j_call: TRBJ2-2
v_call: TRBV10-3
clone_size: once
cdr3_nt: TGTGCCATCAGTCACTCTTCCGGCACCGGGGAGCTGTTTTTT
cdr3_aa: CAISHSSGTGELFF

d_call: .
j_call: TRBJ1-1
v_call: TRBV28
clone_size: .
cdr3_nt: TGTGCCAGCAGCCAGAGGGGAAAGGGGCTGAACACTGAAGCTTTCTTT
cdr3_aa: CASSQRGKGLNTEAFF

d_call: TRBD2
j_call: TRBJ2-1
v_call: TRBV28
clone_size: .
cdr3_nt: TGTGCCAGCAGTCCTAGCGGGAGCAGGGAATGGGAGCAGTTCTTC
cdr3_aa: CASSPSGSREWEQFF

d_call: TRBD1
j_call: TRBJ2-1
v_call: TRBV19
clone_size: .
cdr3_nt: TGTGCCAGTAGTACTAGAGGGACAGGACTTTACAATGAGCAGTTCTTC
cdr3_aa: CASSTRGTGLYNEQFF

d_call: TRBD1
j_call: TRBJ1-5
v_call: TRBV5-1
clone_size: .
cdr3_nt: TGCGCCAGCAGCGAATCAGGGGGGCCCCAGCATTTT
cdr3_aa: CASSESGGPQHF

d_call: TRBD2
j_call: TRBJ2-3
v_call: TRBV7-3
clone_size: .
cdr3_nt: TGTGCCAGCAGCCTTAGCGGGGACACAGATACGCAGTATTTT
cdr3_aa: CASSLSGDTDTQYF

d_call: .
j_call: TRBJ1-2
v_call: TRBV7-3
clone_size: .
cdr3_nt: TGTGCCAGCAAAGTAAGAGGGAGGGCGAGTGGCTACACCTTC
cdr3_aa: CASKVRGRASGYTF

d_call: TRBD1
j_call: TRBJ1-1
v_call: TRBV19
clone_size: .
cdr3_nt: TGTGCCAGTAGTAGTCGACAGGGTGGTATCACTGAAGCTTTCTTT
cdr3_aa: CASSSRQGGITEAFF

d_call: TRBD1
j_call: TRBJ1-1
v_call: TRBV6-6
clone_size: .
cdr3_nt: TGTGCCAGCAGTTCCCAGGACAGGGGTAACACTGAAGCTTTCTTT
cdr3_aa: CASSSQDRGNTEAFF

d_call: .
j_call: TRBJ2-1
v_call: TRBV29-1
clone_size: .
cdr3_nt: TGCAGCGCTGCACCCCAGGGGCTCGAGCAGTTCTTC
cdr3_aa: CSAAPQGLEQFF

d_call: .
j_call: TRBJ2-1
v_call: TRBV6-5
clone_size: .
cdr3_nt: TGTGCCAGCAGTTACTGGGGGAGCTCCTACAATGAGCAGTTCTTC
cdr3_aa: CASSYWGSSYNEQFF

d_call: .
j_call: TRBJ2-3
v_call: TRBV5-4
clone_size: .
cdr3_nt: TGTGACGCCCGGGGGACCCAAAACACAGATACGCAGTATTTT
cdr3_aa: CDARGTQNTDTQYF

d_call: TRBD2
j_call: TRBJ2-5
v_call: TRBV6-1
clone_size: .
cdr3_nt: TGTGCCAGCAGTGAAGAGGGACTAGCGTGGGAGACCCAGTACTTC
cdr3_aa: CASSEEGLAWETQYF

d_call: .
j_call: TRBJ2-5
v_call: TRBV28
clone_size: .
cdr3_nt: TGTGCCAGCAGTCCGGACAGTATGGGAGCGGAGACCCAGTACTTC
cdr3_aa: CASSPDSMGAETQYF

d_call: TRBD2
j_call: TRBJ2-1
v_call: TRBV7-9
clone_size: .
cdr3_nt: TGTGCCAGCAGCTTAGGACTAGCGGGACAGTGGGGTGAGCAGTTCTTC
cdr3_aa: CASSLGLAGQWGEQFF

d_call: .
j_call: TRBJ2-1
v_call: TRBV21-1
clone_size: .
cdr3_nt: TGTGCCAGCAGCAAAGACAAGGGCGGGACGAACTTTTTCATCCCCTCCTACAATGAGCAGTTCTTC
cdr3_aa: CASSKDKGGTNFFIPSYNEQFF

d_call: TRBD1
j_call: TRBJ1-5
v_call: TRBV28
clone_size: few
cdr3_nt: TGTGCCAGCAGTCCCCAGGACAGGGGGCAGCCTCAGCCCCAGCATTTT
cdr3_aa: CASSPQDRGQPQPQHF

d_call: TRBD2
j_call: TRBJ2-7
v_call: TRBV18
clone_size: .
cdr3_nt: TGTGCCAGCTCGCCCTCTAGCGGCTACGAGCAGTACTTC
cdr3_aa: CASSPSSGYEQYF

d_call: .
j_call: TRBJ1-3
v_call: TRBV11-2
clone_size: .
cdr3_nt: TGTGCCAGCAGCTTAGTGGTGACACCTGGAAACACCATATATTTT
cdr3_aa: CASSLVVTPGNTIYF

d_call: TRBD2
j_call: TRBJ2-3
v_call: TRBV2
clone_size: .
cdr3_nt: TGTGCCAGCACCACGACTAGCGGGAGGGCTACAGATACGCAGTATTTT
cdr3_aa: CASTTTSGRATDTQYF

d_call: .
j_call: TRBJ1-2
v_call: TRBV5-1
clone_size: many
cdr3_nt: TGCGCCAGCAGCATTGGGACATCCGAGAGCTATGGCTACACCTTC
cdr3_aa: CASSIGTSESYGYTF

d_call: .
j_call: TRBJ2-2
v_call: TRBV30
clone_size: few
cdr3_nt: TGTGCCTGGAGATCCAGGGGAACCGGGGAGCTGTTCTTT
cdr3_aa: CAWRSRGTGELFF

d_call: TRBD1
j_call: TRBJ1-5
v_call: TRBV28
clone_size: .
cdr3_nt: TGTGCCAGCAGTCCCCCCCAGGGGGCGCGGGGCAATCAGCCCCAGCATTTT
cdr3_aa: CASSPPQGARGNQPQHF

d_call: .
j_call: TRBJ2-2
v_call: TRBV11-2
clone_size: once
cdr3_nt: TGTGCCAGCAGCTTTAACAGGGCGGACACCGGGGAGCTGTTTTTT
cdr3_aa: CASSFNRADTGELFF

d_call: .
j_call: TRBJ1-2
v_call: TRBV4-2
clone_size: few
cdr3_nt: TGTGCCAGCAGCCAAGATCCGGGGGCGGTCTATGGCTACACCTTC
cdr3_aa: CASSQDPGAVYGYTF

d_call: .
j_call: TRBJ2-1
v_call: TRBV10-3
clone_size: .
cdr3_nt: TGTGCCATCAGTGGGGGGGGCACACTCAATGAGCAGTTCTTC
cdr3_aa: CAISGGGTLNEQFF